The sequence of this TCR beta chain was determined in a study of radiation and T cells in renal cell carcinoma. Study details: Nephrectomy followed 15 Gy stereotactic body radiation by 4 weeks.

The assay was immunoSEQ multiplex PCR, and TCRdb's table has in-frame clones only and misses some. The sample has under 25,000 clones; over 70% are singletons. The ends were cut back, 3 bases at V and 7 bases at J, with 21 bases in the middle. Per the germline V gene, CDR1 is KGHSH and CDR2 is LQKENI. This CDR3 is 17 amino acids long. Whole-study findings and limits: Pretreatment tumor biopsies were lacking, so baseline clonotypes are unknown.

A remark on this clone: What it recognizes is unknown.

Specified time point: baseline pretreatment blood. Stated treatment: 15 Gy SBRT to primary tumor, nephrectomy 4 weeks later. After SBRT, blood was collected at 2 and 4 weeks, plus baseline. This renal cell carcinoma was of the clear cell type. The chain employs TRBV18 and TRBJ1-4, with D perhaps TRBD1 (5 bases). The origin of this receptor is a man aged 60 to 69 with renal cell carcinoma. The input for sequencing was blood, taken from a patient whose treatment included radiotherapy and nephrectomy. CDR3 DNA sequence: TGTGCCAGCTCACCTATGGAGCCGGGACGGAGGGGTGAAAAACTGTTTTTT. Its protein is CASSPMEPGRRGEKLFF.